The next 12 T cell receptor beta chains were all read from a single sample in a study of T cells in tuberculosis. Produced via immunoSEQ multiplex PCR; TCRdb's table is partial and in-frame only. Here the sample spans tens of thousands of clones, 90% to 95% being singletons. Sample: PBMCs. The receptors derive from a donor aged 10-30 years with latent tuberculosis or without tuberculosis infection.

The chain employs TRBV6-1 and TRBJ1-5, with D possibly TRBD1 on 5 matching bases. The germline V gene has CDR1 MNHNS and CDR2 SASEGT. The CDR3 runs to 13 residues. Trimming pared 6 bases from V and 5 bases from J, leaving 11 bases between. The CDR3 region is CASSSNRYQPQHF. The CDR3 nucleotides read TGTGCCAGCAGCTCTAACAGGTATCAGCCCCAGCATTTT.

V is TRBV5-1 and J is TRBJ1-4, with 7 bases lining up with TRBD1. Germline V gene lookup returns CDR1 SGHRS and CDR2 YFSETQ. CDR3 size: 16 residues. Losses at the gene ends were 2 bases for V and 3 bases for J; bases not matched to a gene: 7. CDR3 coding DNA: TGCGCCAGCAGCTTCCAACCGGGACAGCCTAATGAAAAACTGTTTTTT. It codes for CASSFQPGQPNEKLFF.

This rearrangement joins TRBV10-1 to TRBJ2-3; 8 nucleotides align to TRBD2. Per germline, CDR1 WNHNN and CDR2 SYGVQD (reference sequence). This CDR3 contains 14 residues. The V and J ends lost 11 bases and 0 bases, in that order; junction bases with no gene match: 7. CDR3 coding DNA: TGCGCCCTCCGGGGGGGCTCTAGCACAGATACGCAGTATTTT. Translating gives CALRGGSSTDTQYF.

The CDR3 loop is CASSITGNRDNTEAFF. The CDR3 bases are TGTGCCAGCAGTATCACAGGGAACCGGGATAACACTGAAGCTTTCTTT. The chain couples TRBV9 to TRBJ1-1; weak D call: TRBD1 (6 bases). The CDR3 is 16 residues long. CDR1 is SGDLS and CDR2 is YYNGEE in the germline V gene. V was pared by 5 bases and J by 2 bases, with 19 bases between.

The rearrangement joins TRBV6-1 to TRBJ1-5; 10 bases align to TRBD1. CDR1 MNHNS and CDR2 SASEGT come from the germline V gene. This CDR3 has 16 amino acids. V was clipped by 3 bases and J by 4 bases; unmatched bases: 6. The CDR3 region is CASSEGQGFWNQPQHF. In DNA, the CDR3 is TGTGCCAGCAGTGAGGGACAGGGGTTTTGGAATCAGCCCCAGCATTTT.

The rearrangement links TRBV7-9 to TRBJ2-1; 16 positions agree with TRBD2. The CDR3 totals 16 residues. In germline, CDR1 is SEHNR, CDR2 FQNEAQ (reference sequence). The V segment lost 3 bases and the J segment 9 bases; nucleotides outside the gene matches: 5. CDR3 bases: TGTGCCAGCAGCTTTCCGGGACTAGCGGGAGGGGGTGAGCAGTTCTTC. This sequence encodes CASSFPGLAGGGEQFF.

The J gene is TRBJ2-7, the V gene TRBV27; 7 nucleotides agree with TRBD2. CDR1 and CDR2 from the germline V gene are MNHEY and SMNVEV (reference sequence). The CDR3 spans 14 residues. V lost 9 bases and J lost 3; bases outside the gene matches: 11. The CDR3 DNA is TGTGCCAGTAATTTCCGTCCGGGAGGCTACGAGCAGTACTTC. As protein: CASNFRPGGYEQYF.

The chain couples TRBV30 to TRBJ1-4, with D maybe TRBD1 (5 bases). Per germline, CDR1 GTSNPN and CDR2 SVGIG (reference sequence). The ends were cut back, 2 bases at V and 7 bases at J, with 14 bases in the middle. The CDR3 length is 14 residues. The CDR3 sequence is CAWSHQGHGEKLFF. DNA for the CDR3: TGTGCCTGGAGTCACCAGGGTCACGGTGAAAAACTGTTTTTT.

The chain recombines TRBV19 with TRBJ2-2; unclear D gene. The CDR3 runs to 16 residues. The V gene's germline CDR1 is LNHDA and CDR2 SQIVND (reference sequence). V was shortened by 3 bases and J by 5 bases, with 16 bases between the two germline ends. CDR3 sequence (DNA): TGTGCCAGTAGTATGTGGTCAGATTTTATGACCGGGGAGCTGTTTTTT. Encoded protein: CASSMWSDFMTGELFF.

This clone showed up just a few times. The chain links TRBV6-5 to TRBJ2-3; 8 bases fit TRBD1. The length of the CDR3 is 14 residues. CDR1 is MNHEY and CDR2 is SVGAGI in the germline V gene. Unmatched junction bases numbered 4, after V lost 6 bases and J lost 2 bases. The CDR3 DNA sequence: TGTGCCAGCAGCCGACAGGGGAACACAGATACGCAGTATTTT. Translating gives CASSRQGNTDTQYF.

The CDR3 sequence is CASNTRRASNEQFF. CDR3 in DNA: TGCGCCAGCAACACGAGGCGGGCAAGCAATGAGCAGTTCTTC. The J gene is TRBJ2-1, the V gene TRBV5-1; the D gene is possibly TRBD2 (5 bases). Germline V CDR1 and CDR2: SGHRS, YFSETQ. Trimming cost V 6 bases and J 6 bases, with 16 bases left between them. CDR3 length: 14 amino acids.

The genes are TRBV4-1 and TRBJ1-1; D unclear. With 1 base removed from V and 5 bases from J, the gap between germline ends came to 8 bases. CDR1 is MGHRA, CDR2 YSYEKL, per germline. The CDR3 has 13 residues. In DNA, the CDR3 is TGCGCCAGCAGCCAAGTTGGACTTACTGAAGCTTTCTTT. Translating gives CASSQVGLTEAFF.